This TCR beta chain was sequenced for a study of T cell changes during pregnancy in multiple sclerosis. CDR3 length equals 18 residues. CDR1 SGHTS and CDR2 YDEGEE come from the germline V gene. Trimming took 5 bases from V and 0 from J; bases not matched to a gene: 9. This clone was observed a few times. This table comes from immunoSEQ multiplex PCR, and its TCRdb copy is limited to in-frame clones, with some not included. The table has more than 35,000 clones, more than 70% seen once. The chain uses TRBV5-8 and TRBJ2-4, with 12 bases matching TRBD2. Sample: CD8+ T cells from peripheral blood mononuclear cells, taken after pregnancy. This receptor was obtained from a female donor in good health, enrolled as a control in a pregnancy study. This CDR3 is CASRLTSGGSLAKNIQYF. CDR3 in DNA: TGTGCCAGCAGGCTGACTAGCGGGGGTTCCTTAGCCAAAAACATTCAGTACTTC.